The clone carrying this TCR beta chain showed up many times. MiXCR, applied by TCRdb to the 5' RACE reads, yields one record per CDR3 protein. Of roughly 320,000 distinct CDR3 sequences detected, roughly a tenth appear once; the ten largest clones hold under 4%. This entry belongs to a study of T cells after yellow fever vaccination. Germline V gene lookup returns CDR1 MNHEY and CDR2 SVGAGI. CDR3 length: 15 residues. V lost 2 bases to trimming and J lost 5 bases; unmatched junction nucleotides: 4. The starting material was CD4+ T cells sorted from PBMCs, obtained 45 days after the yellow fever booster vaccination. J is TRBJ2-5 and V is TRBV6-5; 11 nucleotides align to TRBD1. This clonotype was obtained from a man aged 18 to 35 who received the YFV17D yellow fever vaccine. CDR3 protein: CASSYGGTGGETQYF. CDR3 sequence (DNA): TGTGCCAGCAGTTACGGTGGGACAGGGGGGGAGACCCAGTACTTC.